These T cell receptor beta chains were read from a single sample in a study of blood T cells in healthy people across ages. TCRdb re-derived calls from the 5' RACE reads in MiXCR, one entry per CDR3 protein. The sample yields approximately 1,700,000 distinct CDR3 sequences, approximately 39% seen once. The sequencing sample was made of blood. The receptor set was obtained from a human donor in good health. The CDR3 runs from the conserved cysteine through the conserved F or W. D genes are given only for firm matches. Clone size is stated in some rows and not others, as once, few, many or a class when expanded.

j_call v_call d_call clone_size cdr3_aa cdr3_nt
TRBJ2-2 TRBV12-3/TRBV12-4 NA NA CASSFDSGNTGELFF TGTGCCAGCAGTTTTGACTCGGGGAACACCGGGGAGCTGTTTTTT
TRBJ2-1 TRBV9 NA NA CASSVGMNNEQFF TGTGCCAGCAGCGTAGGAATGAACAATGAGCAGTTCTTC
TRBJ2-1 TRBV5-4 TRBD1 many CAATGTGVVDEQFF TGTGCCGCTACGGGGACAGGGGTAGTGGATGAGCAGTTCTTC
TRBJ1-1 TRBV4-3 NA NA CASSPTHSLNTEAFF TGCGCCAGCAGCCCCACGCACAGTCTGAACACTGAAGCTTTCTTT
TRBJ2-3 TRBV12-3/TRBV12-4 TRBD2 many CASSPSGVRTDTQYF TGTGCCAGCAGCCCGAGCGGGGTCCGCACAGATACGCAGTATTTT
TRBJ2-1 TRBV7-2 TRBD2 NA CASNLQTGLAEINEQFF TGTGCCAGCAACCTCCAAACGGGACTAGCGGAGATCAATGAGCAGTTCTTC
TRBJ2-7 TRBV10-3 NA few CAIRQTYEQYF TGTGCCATCAGACAAACCTACGAGCAGTACTTC
TRBJ2-5 TRBV3-1 NA NA CASSQDLAAGALEETQYF TGTGCCAGCAGCCAAGATTTGGCGGCAGGGGCTCTGGAAGAGACCCAGTACTTC
TRBJ2-1 TRBV20-1 NA NA CSASRGLFLGEQFF TGCAGTGCTAGCCGGGGACTTTTCTTAGGTGAGCAGTTCTTC
TRBJ1-1 TRBV6-2/TRBV6-3 NA few CASSYSVGGMNTEAFF TGTGCCAGCAGTTACTCCGTGGGAGGGATGAACACTGAAGCTTTCTTT
TRBJ1-5 TRBV12-3/TRBV12-4 TRBD1 NA CASSLGTGDYQPQHF TGTGCCAGCAGTTTGGGGACAGGCGATTATCAGCCCCAGCATTTT
TRBJ1-4 TRBV29-1 NA NA CSVQGSYEKLFF TGCAGCGTCCAGGGGAGTTATGAAAAACTGTTTTTT
TRBJ2-1 TRBV4-1 TRBD2 few CASSQRLAGALPNEQFF TGCGCCAGCAGCCAAAGGCTAGCGGGGGCCCTACCTAATGAGCAGTTCTTC
TRBJ2-5 TRBV6-6 TRBD2 few CASTSGGETQYF TGTGCCAGCACAAGCGGGGGGGAGACCCAGTACTTC
TRBJ2-5 TRBV11-1 NA NA CASSYDPGVQEAQYF TGTGCCAGCAGCTACGACCCTGGGGTCCAAGAGGCCCAGTACTTC
TRBJ2-1 TRBV25-1 NA NA CASSEFFRSRDDNEQFF TGTGCCAGCAGTGAATTCTTCAGGTCCAGGGACGACAATGAGCAGTTCTTC
TRBJ1-2 TRBV20-1 TRBD1 NA CSAMISGTAHYGYTF TGCAGTGCTATGATCTCCGGGACAGCCCACTATGGCTACACCTTC
TRBJ1-2 TRBV6-6 NA NA CASSNTASNYGYTF TGTGCCAGCTCGAATACAGCTTCTAACTATGGCTACACCTTC
TRBJ1-6 TRBV7-2 NA NA CASSLAASPLHF TGTGCCAGCAGCTTAGCAGCTTCACCCCTCCACTTT
TRBJ2-1 TRBV20-1 NA once CSASRTKEEFF TGCAGTGCAAGCAGAACGAAGGAGGAGTTCTTC
TRBJ2-5 TRBV4-3 NA NA CDSSSREQETQYF TGCGACAGCAGCTCACGTGAGCAAGAGACCCAGTACTTC
TRBJ1-1 TRBV2 NA NA CASSWGSPEAFF TGTGCCAGCTCATGGGGGTCTCCTGAAGCTTTCTTT
TRBJ2-3 TRBV5-1 NA NA CASSLVGHLLTDTQYF TGCGCCAGCAGCTTGGTGGGACACCTACTCACAGATACGCAGTATTTT
TRBJ1-1 TRBV4-3 NA NA CASSQAQFRGNTEAFF TGCGCCAGCAGCCAGGCCCAATTCCGGGGGAACACTGAAGCTTTCTTT
TRBJ2-3 TRBV7-2 NA NA CASSPSRVQDTQYF TGTGCCAGCAGCCCGAGTCGTGTGCAAGATACGCAGTATTTT
TRBJ1-1 TRBV7-9 NA few CASSLMDGNTEAFF TGTGCCAGCAGCTTAATGGACGGGAACACTGAAGCTTTCTTT
TRBJ2-7 TRBV5-5 TRBD2 few CASSLYAGGYEQYF TGTGCCAGCAGCTTGTACGCGGGGGGGTACGAGCAGTACTTC
TRBJ2-3 TRBV4-2 TRBD2 NA CASSQRGILAGGRGDTQYF TGTGCCAGCAGCCAGAGGGGAATACTAGCGGGGGGGCGTGGAGATACGCAGTATTTT
TRBJ2-4 TRBV24-1 TRBD1 NA CATSDAGTGGENIQYF TGTGCTACCAGTGATGCTGGGACAGGGGGGGAAAACATTCAGTACTTC
TRBJ2-7 TRBV6-1 NA NA CASSEWGTEAEQYF TGTGCCAGCAGTGAATGGGGAACGGAGGCCGAGCAGTACTTC
TRBJ2-7 TRBV5-1 NA once CASSLVAASYGQYF TGCGCCAGCAGCTTGGTGGCAGCCTCCTACGGGCAGTACTTC
TRBJ2-3 TRBV4-3 NA NA CASSQEPWGDTDTQYF TGCGCCAGCAGCCAAGAACCTTGGGGGGACACAGATACGCAGTATTTT
TRBJ2-5 TRBV4-1 NA NA CASSQGPGREETQYF TGCGCCAGCAGCCAAGGGCCGGGACGGGAAGAGACCCAGTACTTC
TRBJ1-2 TRBV7-2 TRBD1 many CASSSRTGSYGYTF TGTGCCAGCAGCTCAAGGACAGGGAGCTATGGCTACACCTTC
TRBJ2-7 TRBV27 TRBD2 NA CASNHLAGVAYEQYF TGTGCCAGCAACCACCTAGCGGGGGTTGCCTACGAGCAGTACTTC
TRBJ2-7 TRBV20-1 NA once CSACQAGRYEQYF TGCAGTGCTTGCCAGGCAGGCCGCTACGAGCAGTACTTC
TRBJ2-7 TRBV29-1 NA NA CSVAPGVGDEQYF TGCAGCGTGGCCCCCGGAGTCGGGGATGAGCAGTACTTC
TRBJ1-1 TRBV29-1 NA NA CSVEEWRTEAFF TGCAGCGTTGAAGAATGGCGGACTGAAGCTTTCTTT
TRBJ2-7 TRBV20-1 NA few CSAPGGVYEQYF TGCAGTGCCCCCGGCGGCGTCTACGAGCAGTACTTC
TRBJ2-2 TRBV12-3/TRBV12-4 TRBD1 NA CASSYGTGGFTGELFF TGTGCCAGCAGTTACGGGACAGGGGGTTTCACCGGGGAGCTGTTTTTT
TRBJ1-5 TRBV6-2/TRBV6-3 NA few CASSYSIGGRSNQPQHF TGTGCCAGCAGTTACTCGATCGGGGGCAGGAGTAATCAGCCCCAGCATTTT
TRBJ2-7 TRBV20-1 NA few CSARVAHEQYF TGCAGTGCTAGAGTTGCCCACGAGCAGTACTTC
TRBJ2-3 TRBV29-1 NA NA CSVEGWQGLTGTQYF TGCAGCGTTGAAGGTTGGCAGGGGCTCACAGGTACGCAGTATTTT
TRBJ1-1 TRBV29-1 NA once CSVEDKRGAGYPNTEAFF TGCAGCGTTGAAGATAAGAGAGGGGCGGGCTACCCGAACACTGAAGCTTTCTTT
TRBJ2-5 TRBV7-2 TRBD2 NA CASSPQWRGVGETQYF TGTGCCAGCAGCCCTCAGTGGCGGGGGGTGGGAGAGACCCAGTACTTC
TRBJ2-3 TRBV5-1 TRBD2 once CASSLARTSGGPEGGDTQYF TGCGCCAGCAGCTTGGCCAGGACTAGCGGGGGCCCAGAAGGGGGAGATACGCAGTATTTT
TRBJ1-5 TRBV6-2/TRBV6-3 NA NA CASSPAVQGGYQPQHF TGTGCCAGCAGTCCCGCGGTACAGGGTGGATATCAGCCCCAGCATTTT
TRBJ2-5 TRBV29-1 NA few CSVEGLVQQETQYF TGCAGCGTTGAAGGGCTTGTTCAGCAAGAGACCCAGTACTTC
TRBJ1-1 TRBV20-1 NA NA CSARDPRASSEAFF TGCAGTGCTAGAGATCCCCGGGCTTCGTCTGAAGCTTTCTTT
TRBJ1-1 TRBV18 NA few CASHHPEPRETEAFF TGTGCCAGCCATCACCCCGAACCCAGGGAGACTGAAGCTTTCTTT